This record looks at one T cell receptor (beta chain) sequence and its context. This clone has just a few counts. Its antigen is currently not known. Per-nucleotide qualities are absent, and no much larger clonotype sits a single base away. Genomic DNA was extracted from sorted cells for sequencing of the TCRbeta CDR3 region. TCRbeta CDR3 regions were sequenced using the immunoSEQ Assay. TCRdb holds this immuneACCESS table with in-frame rearrangements only. Some clones are missing; in checked studies, unresolved V genes explain under half, and the rest has no known cause. In all, the sample holds 80,000 or so clones, and approximately 85% of those were seen once. The top ten constitute roughly 25% of the sample. Patients with a history of autoimmune disease or receiving systemic immunosuppression were excluded from the trial. Peripheral blood for TCR sequencing was drawn from every dose cohort at baseline, at cycle 4 day 1 and at cycle 7 day 1. Samples were obtained from an open-label, multicenter, first-in-human phase I dose-escalation trial of ivuxolimab. Adults with locally advanced or metastatic melanoma, renal cell carcinoma, hepatocellular carcinoma or head and neck squamous cell carcinoma were enrolled in the trial. Before TCR sequencing, CD4+ and CD8+ T cells were separately sorted from peripheral blood.

The sample belongs to a study of OX40 agonist ivuxolimab in advanced cancers. Describing the broader study: Ivuxolimab was an agonistic, fully human IgG2 monoclonal antibody directed against OX40 (CD134), a costimulatory receptor. Partial responses occurred in three dose-escalation patients: two with cutaneous melanoma and one with hepatocellular carcinoma. Intravenous ivuxolimab was administered to patients every 2 weeks at six dose levels: 0.01, 0.1, 0.3, 1.5, 3 and 10 mg/kg. Peripheral TCRbeta sequencing aimed to test whether ivuxolimab altered TCR sequence diversity and caused clonal T-cell expansion. Patients were allowed to have had prior anti-PD-1, anti-PD-L1 or anti-CTLA-4 therapy, and approximately 39% of the dose-escalation patients had been treated with checkpoint inhibitors. A male proportion of 82.7% and a mean age of approximately 61 years, ranging from 23 to 79, were recorded for the dose-escalation cohort. Among the roughly 52 dose-escalation patients, about 19 had hepatocellular carcinoma, roughly 15 melanoma, 9 renal cell carcinoma and 9 head and neck cancer. The paper covers the monotherapy dose-escalation part of the phase I ivuxolimab trial, which included N of about 51 patients.

General findings and caveats noted by the study authors: In partial responders in the 0.1-3.0 mg/kg groups, normalized peripheral clonal expansion was found to be among the lowest, especially among CD8+ T cells. Low levels of normalized T-cell clonal expansion were also shown by some nonresponding patients. Antigen specificity was not determined for the clonally expanded peripheral T cells. After ivuxolimab, expanded clones were on average more numerous among CD8+ T cells than among CD4+ T cells. At doses of 0.1 to 3.0 mg/kg, clonal expansion of both CD4+ and CD8+ blood T cells was observed from baseline to week 6.

The cysteine opens and the phenylalanine closes a CDR3 of 14 amino acids. The only DNA kept is the CDR3, 42 bases in frame from the first base. Here V drops 0 bases and J drops 8 bases, and the junction holds 10 bases not matched to any gene. CDR1 and CDR2 were assigned from the germline V gene as SQVTM and ANQGSEA. The chain links TRBV29-1 with TRBJ2-7; 7 nucleotides in the junction match TRBD1. This TCR was sampled from an adult with an advanced solid tumor such as melanoma, head and neck, liver or kidney cancer. Sequencing used CD4+ or CD8+ T cells sorted from blood, obtained in a trial of the OX40 agonist ivuxolimab. DNA sequence: TGCAGCGTTGAAGAAGGGACAGAACCTTTAAAGCAGTACTTC. Its product reads: CSVEEGTEPLKQYF.